This TCR beta chain emerged from a study of blood T cell repertoires in COVID-19. Study-level information: Sample material is recorded as cDNA or gDNA derived from T cells, B-cell-depleted T cells, or PBMCs.

The data were produced by immunoSEQ multiplex PCR, yet TCRdb's version contains in-frame clones alone and is incomplete. The sample includes 350,000 to 400,000 clones, about 89% seen only once; the top ten take less than 3.5%. This CDR3 comprises 16 residues. V lost 3 bases, J lost 4 bases, and 12 bases stayed unmatched. From germline, CDR1 is MNHEY and CDR2 SMNVEV (reference sequence). Sequencing was carried out using peripheral blood. This chain links TRBV27 with TRBJ2-7; 7 nucleotides align to TRBD2. This clonotype originated in a woman in her 30s with COVID-19, enrolled during active disease. CDR3 bases: TGTGCCAGCAGTTTCTTAACTGGGTCCGGGGGGTACGAGCAGTACTTC. Translated: CASSFLTGSGGYEQYF.